A selection of T cell receptor beta chains follows, all from one sample in a study of CD8 T cells in Susac syndrome. TCRdb passed the immunoSEQ multiplex PCR reads through MiXCR, listing each CDR3 protein once. Among about 240,000 distinct CDR3 sequences listed, 90% to 97% were seen once. Sequenced sample: CD4+ T cells from PBMCs. The receptors were gathered from a human donor with Susac syndrome. CDR3s include the opening cysteine and the closing phenylalanine or tryptophan. Each record gives: D gene, V gene, J gene, clone size, CDR3 protein, CDR3 DNA. A D gene is named only where the DNA matches it firmly. Expanded clones get a size class; other rows say once, few or many, or leave the size out.

d_gene: -
v_gene: TRBV30
j_gene: TRBJ2-7
abundance: once
CDR3aa: CAWSTWRVNYEQYF
CDR3nt: TGTGCCTGGAGTACCTGGCGGGTGAACTACGAGCAGTACTTC

d_gene: -
v_gene: TRBV6-5
j_gene: TRBJ2-7
abundance: once
CDR3aa: CASSYSKSRGQYEQYF
CDR3nt: TGTGCCAGCAGTTACTCGAAATCAAGGGGCCAGTACGAGCAGTACTTC

d_gene: TRBD1
v_gene: TRBV27
j_gene: TRBJ1-1
abundance: -
CDR3aa: CASSPTLGQGEAFF
CDR3nt: TGTGCCAGCAGTCCTACCCTAGGACAGGGAGAAGCTTTCTTT

d_gene: TRBD2
v_gene: TRBV23-1
j_gene: TRBJ2-4
abundance: -
CDR3aa: CASSQRLAGEAKNIQYF
CDR3nt: TGCGCCAGCAGTCAACGGCTAGCGGGAGAGGCCAAAAACATTCAGTACTTC

d_gene: TRBD2
v_gene: TRBV27
j_gene: TRBJ2-5
abundance: -
CDR3aa: CASSPRTSGRIVETQYF
CDR3nt: TGTGCCAGCAGTCCCCGGACTAGCGGGAGGATCGTAGAGACCCAGTACTTC

d_gene: TRBD1
v_gene: TRBV10-3
j_gene: TRBJ2-7
abundance: -
CDR3aa: CAIKGQGSSYEQYF
CDR3nt: TGTGCCATCAAGGGACAGGGATCCTCCTACGAGCAGTACTTC

d_gene: -
v_gene: TRBV20-1
j_gene: TRBJ2-7
abundance: -
CDR3aa: CSARDEDYEQYF
CDR3nt: TGCAGTGCTAGAGATGAGGACTACGAGCAGTACTTC

d_gene: -
v_gene: TRBV30
j_gene: TRBJ2-7
abundance: -
CDR3aa: CAYTAGASYEQYF
CDR3nt: TGTGCCTACACAGCAGGGGCATCCTACGAGCAGTACTTC

d_gene: -
v_gene: TRBV20-1
j_gene: TRBJ1-2
abundance: once
CDR3aa: CSAARLYGYTF
CDR3nt: TGCAGTGCCGCCAGGCTCTATGGCTACACCTTC

d_gene: TRBD1
v_gene: TRBV29-1
j_gene: TRBJ1-2
abundance: -
CDR3aa: CSVGDRGDRTF
CDR3nt: TGCAGCGTTGGGGACAGGGGTGATCGCACCTTC

d_gene: TRBD1
v_gene: TRBV12-3/TRBV12-4
j_gene: TRBJ1-5
abundance: once
CDR3aa: CASNQDRGYSNQPQHF
CDR3nt: TGTGCCAGCAACCAGGACAGGGGATATAGCAATCAGCCCCAGCATTTT

d_gene: TRBD2
v_gene: TRBV29-1
j_gene: TRBJ2-3
abundance: -
CDR3aa: CSVVPSGNTDTQYF
CDR3nt: TGCAGCGTTGTTCCTAGCGGGAACACAGATACGCAGTATTTT

d_gene: -
v_gene: TRBV20-1
j_gene: TRBJ2-7
abundance: once
CDR3aa: CSARDVNGPTYEQYF
CDR3nt: TGCAGTGCTAGAGATGTGAACGGACCTACCTACGAGCAGTACTTC

d_gene: -
v_gene: TRBV20-1
j_gene: TRBJ1-4
abundance: -
CDR3aa: CSARPGNEKLFF
CDR3nt: TGCAGTGCTAGACCCGGCAATGAAAAACTGTTTTTT

d_gene: TRBD1
v_gene: TRBV29-1
j_gene: TRBJ1-1
abundance: -
CDR3aa: CSDGTGRNTEAFF
CDR3nt: TGCAGCGACGGGACAGGGCGGAACACTGAAGCTTTCTTT

d_gene: -
v_gene: TRBV29-1
j_gene: TRBJ2-3
abundance: -
CDR3aa: CSVEVVYTQYF
CDR3nt: TGCAGCGTTGAAGTGGTGTATACGCAGTATTTT

d_gene: TRBD2
v_gene: TRBV29-1
j_gene: TRBJ2-7
abundance: -
CDR3aa: CSVGRERLEQYF
CDR3nt: TGCAGCGTTGGGCGGGAGCGACTGGAGCAGTACTTC

d_gene: TRBD1
v_gene: TRBV30
j_gene: TRBJ2-7
abundance: -
CDR3aa: CAWSRRDRDSYEQYF
CDR3nt: TGTGCCTGGAGTCGGCGGGACAGGGACTCCTACGAGCAGTACTTC

d_gene: -
v_gene: TRBV5-1
j_gene: TRBJ2-3
abundance: -
CDR3aa: CASSPQTSRTDTQYF
CDR3nt: TGCGCCAGCAGCCCACAAACTAGTAGGACAGATACGCAGTATTTT

d_gene: TRBD2
v_gene: TRBV30
j_gene: TRBJ2-1
abundance: -
CDR3aa: CAWRSSGSYNEQFF
CDR3nt: TGTGCCTGGAGGTCTAGCGGGTCTTACAATGAGCAGTTCTTC

d_gene: -
v_gene: TRBV6-6
j_gene: TRBJ2-7
abundance: -
CDR3aa: CASSGDGELYEQYF
CDR3nt: TGTGCCAGCAGTGGAGACGGGGAACTCTACGAGCAGTACTTC

d_gene: -
v_gene: TRBV29-1
j_gene: TRBJ1-2
abundance: -
CDR3aa: CSVEGQPGAYGYTF
CDR3nt: TGCAGCGTTGAAGGGCAACCCGGGGCCTATGGCTACACCTTC

d_gene: -
v_gene: TRBV11-2
j_gene: TRBJ2-2
abundance: -
CDR3aa: CASSPGHYTGELFF
CDR3nt: TGTGCCAGCAGCCCGGGACATTACACCGGGGAGCTGTTTTTT

d_gene: TRBD2
v_gene: TRBV29-1
j_gene: TRBJ2-7
abundance: -
CDR3aa: CSVETGGRYEQYF
CDR3nt: TGCAGCGTTGAAACGGGGGGGAGGTACGAGCAGTACTTC

d_gene: TRBD1
v_gene: TRBV5-1
j_gene: TRBJ2-1
abundance: -
CDR3aa: CASSLGIRTGNNEQFF
CDR3nt: TGCGCCAGCAGCTTGGGTATCAGGACAGGGAACAATGAGCAGTTCTTC

d_gene: -
v_gene: TRBV5-1
j_gene: TRBJ2-7
abundance: -
CDR3aa: CASSLDTGLSPPQYF
CDR3nt: TGCGCCAGCAGCTTGGACACAGGGTTGTCCCCGCCTCAGTACTTC

d_gene: -
v_gene: TRBV30
j_gene: TRBJ2-1
abundance: -
CDR3aa: CAWRRWDPSLYEQFF
CDR3nt: TGTGCCTGGAGGAGGTGGGATCCAAGTCTGTATGAGCAGTTCTTC

d_gene: -
v_gene: TRBV30
j_gene: TRBJ1-5
abundance: once
CDR3aa: CAWSRAGQPQHF
CDR3nt: TGTGCCTGGAGTCGGGCTGGACAGCCCCAGCATTTT